Below, one T cell receptor beta chain is given with its context. The data were obtained in a study of control samples from healthy donors and cancer patients. The CDR3 is 16 residues long. The V gene's germline CDR1 is SGHRS and CDR2 YFSETQ. V shed 1 base, J shed 5 bases, and the junction held 6 bases outside the gene matches. The assay was immunoSEQ multiplex PCR, and TCRdb's table has in-frame clones only and misses some. This repertoire shows about 83,000 clones, 91% found once; its top ten account for under 20%. The sequencing sample was made of blood. The TCR originated in a man aged 45-60 years in good health. This chain connects TRBV5-1 to TRBJ1-6; 7 bases map to TRBD1. The CDR3 DNA reads as TGCGCCAGCAGCTTGTATGACAGGGCGGATAATTCACCCCTCCACTTT. This gives the protein CASSLYDRADNSPLHF.